Each of the 25 T cell receptor beta chains below was sequenced from the same sample in a study of neurological immune-mediated disorders (dated by TCRdb to the late 2010s). The receptor library was made with 5' RACE. The sequencer was an Illumina HiSeq 2500. TCRdb took the public reads, trimmed them with fastp at Q25, ran MiXCR for clone calling and kept in-frame beta chains. Each entry is one CDR3 protein sequence, shown with its most common DNA and genes. The sample table records about 82,000 distinct CDR3 sequences; just over 2.5% of these occur just once. The top ten constitute 0.9% to 1.4% of the sample. The sample comprised PBMCs. These receptors were taken from a woman in her twenties or thirties with multiple sclerosis.

This clonotype was observed many times. CDR3 amino acids: CASDRGYPDTQYF. CDR3 DNA: TGTGCCAGTGACAGAGGATACCCAGATACGCAGTATTTT. This chain joins TRBV7-2 and TRBJ2-3, with D possibly matching TRBD1 (5 bases). This CDR3 is 13 amino acids long. CDR1 is SGHTA, CDR2 FQGNSA, per germline. Trimming removed 9 bases at V and 4 bases at J, with 14 bases between.

The chain combines TRBV20-1 with TRBJ2-7, with a tentative D call TRBD1 (6 bases). The CDR3 has 12 amino acids. Germline V gene sequence: CDR1 DFQATT, CDR2 SNEGSKA (reference sequence). V shed 5 bases and J shed 1 base, with 9 bases lying between them. CDR3 bases: TGCAGTGCTCTAGGGGGATCCTACGAGCAGTACTTC. Translation: CSALGGSYEQYF.

There are many counts of this clonotype. The chain links TRBV7-8 to TRBJ1-2; 7 nucleotides agree with TRBD1. The CDR3 runs 15 residues. The germline CDR1 and CDR2 sequences are SGHVS and FQNEAQ. Losses at the gene ends were 5 bases for V and 2 bases for J; bases not matched to a gene: 8. The CDR3 protein is CASSTRPTGNYGYTF. In nucleotides, the CDR3 is TGTGCCAGCAGCACAAGACCGACAGGGAACTATGGCTACACCTTC.

In this sample, this clonotype turned up a few times. This clone may be a read error of a much larger clone one base away. This rearrangement joins TRBV5-1 to TRBJ1-2, with a possible D match to TRBD1 (5 bases). From germline, CDR1 is SGHRS and CDR2 YFSETQ. This CDR3 spans 15 amino acids. Trimming took off 0 bases at V and 1 base at J, with 10 bases between the two ends. The CDR3 DNA reads TGCGCCAGCAGCTTGGAAGGGGTATATAACTATGGCTACACCTTC. As protein: CASSLEGVYNYGYTF.

This clonotype came up many times. CDR3 sequence reads: CAISESGPINEQFF. The CDR3 region has the DNA TGTGCCATCAGTGAGTCGGGGCCTATCAATGAGCAGTTCTTC. The V gene is TRBV10-3, the J gene TRBJ2-1; D is perhaps TRBD1 (5 bases). Trimming took 0 bases from V and 6 from J, leaving 9 bases between them. The germline gives CDR1 ENHRY, CDR2 SYGVKD. This CDR3 region has 14 residues.

This clonotype was detected many times. The chain uses TRBV6-5 and TRBJ2-1; TRBD2 agrees at 15 bases. Germline loops: CDR1 MNHEY, CDR2 SVGAGI. The CDR3 covers 15 residues. The V gene end was trimmed by 4 bases and the J gene end by 7 bases; junction bases not matched to a gene: 2. CDR3 residues: CASSSGLAGGNEQFF. In DNA, the CDR3 is TGTGCCAGCAGTTCCGGACTAGCGGGAGGGAATGAGCAGTTCTTC.

This clonotype was recorded at least ten times. This rearrangement joins TRBV7-2 to TRBJ2-1; 8 positions agree with TRBD2. The length of the CDR3 is 15 residues. Germline-derived CDR1 and CDR2 are SGHTA and FQGNSA. J was trimmed by 4 bases and V by 3 bases; bases with no gene match: 5. CDR3 residues: CASSLGGGGYNEQFF. CDR3 coding DNA: TGTGCCAGCAGCTTGGGTGGCGGGGGGTACAATGAGCAGTTCTTC.

Relative to its sample, this clonotype is medium-sized. The V and J genes are TRBV5-1 and TRBJ2-2; no firm D call. Germline CDR1 is SGHRS and CDR2 is YFSETQ. The CDR3 is 14 residues long. With 4 bases removed from V and 5 bases from J, the gap between germline ends came to 12 bases. In DNA, the CDR3 is TGCGCCAGCAGCACCCGGACGTCTACCGGGGAGCTGTTTTTT. Amino acids: CASSTRTSTGELFF.

This clonotype was observed at least ten times. The J gene is TRBJ1-4, the V gene TRBV12-3 or TRBV12-4, with unresolved D. V lost 0 bases to trimming and J lost 4 bases, with 3 bases between them. This CDR3 region has 13 residues. The CDR3 sequence is CASSLALNEKLFF. DNA for the CDR3: TGTGCCAGCAGTTTAGCCCTTAATGAAAAACTGTTTTTT.

At least ten counts were recorded for this clonotype. The V call is TRBV27, the J call TRBJ1-5; TRBD1 matches at 9 bases. V dropped 6 bases and J dropped 5; count of bases not matched to a gene: 8. The CDR3 is 15 amino acids. Germline CDR1 reads MNHEY; CDR2 reads SMNVEV (reference sequence). The CDR3 sequence is CASRAGTGWHQPQHF. The CDR3 bases are TGTGCCAGCAGAGCCGGGACAGGGTGGCATCAGCCCCAGCATTTT.

This clonotype came up many times. This rearrangement joins TRBV7-2 to TRBJ2-3, with D possibly matching TRBD2 (6 bases). Looked up from germline, CDR1 is SGHTA and CDR2 is FQGNSA. The V gene lost 2 bases and the J gene lost 4 bases, with 13 bases spanning the gap. CDR3 length equals 15 residues. The CDR3 region has the DNA TGTGCCAGCAGCTTATTGGCGGGACTCCCAGATACGCAGTATTTT. This gives the protein CASSLLAGLPDTQYF.

This clonotype came up many times. The rearrangement links TRBV6-5 to TRBJ2-7, with D perhaps TRBD1 (6 bases). The CDR3 runs 14 residues. The V end lost 11 bases, the J end lost 2 bases, and 19 bases lay between the germline ends. Germline CDR1 and CDR2: MNHEY and SVGAGI. The CDR3 spells CAVGRTAPAYEQYF. CDR3 coding DNA: TGTGCCGTCGGAAGGACAGCGCCCGCCTACGAGCAGTACTTC.

This clonotype was seen many times. V usage is TRBV20-1 and J usage is TRBJ2-5; 11 positions match TRBD2. Germline CDR1 reads DFQATT; CDR2 reads SNEGSKA (reference sequence). J was trimmed by 3 bases and V by 0 bases; bases with no gene match: 6. The CDR3 spans 16 residues. CDR3 loop: CSARDMSSGRKETQYF. CDR3 bases: TGCAGTGCTAGAGATATGTCTAGCGGGAGGAAAGAGACCCAGTACTTC.

This clonotype occurred many times. The rearrangement uses TRBV24-1 and TRBJ2-1; no clear D. With 0 bases removed from V and 10 bases from J, the gap between germline ends came to 15 bases. CDR1 is KGHDR and CDR2 is SFDVKD in the germline V gene. The length of the CDR3 is 15 residues. The CDR3 spells CATSDLHIGLEEQFF. CDR3 DNA sequence: TGTGCCACCAGTGATTTGCATATAGGGCTCGAGGAGCAGTTCTTC.

This clonotype has a count of ten or more. J is TRBJ2-7 and V is TRBV7-9; TRBD1 aligns across 9 bases. CDR1 SEHNR and CDR2 FQNEAQ come from the germline V gene (reference sequence). Unmatched junction bases numbered 4, after V lost 4 bases and J lost 0 bases. The CDR3 contains 15 residues. CDR3 sequence (DNA): TGTGCCAGCAGCTCGGGACAGGGCCTCTCCTACGAGCAGTACTTC. It encodes CASSSGQGLSYEQYF.

This clonotype was seen ten or more times. The chain employs TRBV20-1 and TRBJ1-1; D gene unclear. The ends were cut back, 6 bases at V and 2 bases at J, with 7 bases in the middle. The CDR3 has 11 residues. Germline CDR1 and CDR2: DFQATT and SNEGSKA (reference sequence). CDR3 in amino acids: CSATSNTEAFF. CDR3 DNA sequence: TGCAGTGCCACTAGCAACACTGAAGCTTTCTTT.

In its sample, this clonotype was seen many times. The chain employs TRBV5-1 and TRBJ1-2, with TRBD1 matching 9 bases. V lost 0 bases and J lost 7; bases outside the gene matches: 4. CDR3 length: 14 amino acids. Germline loops: CDR1 SGHRS, CDR2 YFSETQ. The CDR3 DNA is TGCGCCAGCAGCTTGGGAACAGGGGGCGGTGGCTACACCTTC. This codes for CASSLGTGGGGYTF.

This clonotype was seen at least ten times. The gene calls are TRBV9 and TRBJ2-5; perhaps TRBD2 as D (7 bases). The CDR3 sequence is 15 residues long. The V gene lost 4 bases and the J gene lost 4 bases, with 17 bases spanning the gap. Germline V gene lookup returns CDR1 SGDLS and CDR2 YYNGEE. CDR3 in amino acids: CASSPPRGGGETQYF. The CDR3 nucleotides are TGTGCCAGCAGCCCACCGCGGGGAGGGGGAGAGACCCAGTACTTC.

This clonotype was recorded many times. The J gene is TRBJ2-3, the V gene TRBV12-3 or TRBV12-4, with TRBD2 matching 8 bases. Trimming took 6 bases from V and 1 from J; bases not matched to a gene: 3. The CDR3 loop spans 14 amino acids. CDR3 nucleotides: TGTGCCAGCAGCCCCGGGGGGGGCACAGATACGCAGTATTTT. Encoded protein: CASSPGGGTDTQYF.

This clonotype came up many times. J is TRBJ2-2 and V is TRBV20-1; tentatively, D is TRBD1 (6 bases). The CDR3 contains 13 residues. The germline V gene encodes CDR1 DFQATT and CDR2 SNEGSKA (reference sequence). Trimming pared 6 bases from V and 2 bases from J, leaving 10 bases between. In DNA, the CDR3 is TGCAGTGCCGGGGACATCAACACCGGGGAGCTGTTTTTT. Its translation: CSAGDINTGELFF.

The table lists this clonotype with many counts. The chain is built from TRBV6-6 and TRBJ2-1, with a possible D match to TRBD2 (5 bases). CDR1 is MNHNY and CDR2 is SVGAGI in the germline V gene (reference sequence). The CDR3 is 14 residues long. The V and J ends lost 2 bases and 7 bases respectively, with 12 bases between them. CDR3 DNA: TGTGCCAGCAGTTACGACGGAGGACGGAATGAGCAGTTCTTC. Amino acids: CASSYDGGRNEQFF.

Ten or more counts support this clonotype. The rearrangement joins TRBV20-1 to TRBJ2-7, with 11 bases fitting TRBD2. The CDR3 is 14 amino acids. Trimming removed 7 bases from V and 0 bases from J; junction bases left unmatched: 5. Per the germline V gene, CDR1 is DFQATT and CDR2 is SNEGSKA (reference sequence). The DNA of the CDR3 is TGCAGTGGGTTAGCGGGAGGGAACTCCTACGAGCAGTACTTC. This translates into CSGLAGGNSYEQYF.

This clonotype was recorded at least ten times. The chain links TRBV7-2 to TRBJ2-3; D is possibly TRBD1 (8 bases). CDR1 and CDR2 from the germline V gene are SGHTA and FQGNSA. Trimming stripped 6 bases from V and 4 bases from J, with 23 bases between. CDR3 size: 17 residues. CDR3 loop: CASRLQGGPSSADTQYF. Written as DNA, the CDR3 is TGTGCCAGCAGATTACAGGGGGGGCCCAGTAGTGCAGATACGCAGTATTTT. The entire variable domain, with the rest obtained from reference TRBV7-2 and TRBJ2-3, is as follows: GAGVSQSPSNKVTEKGKDVELRCDPISGHTALYWYRQSLGQGLEFLIYFQGNSAPDKSGLPSDRFSAERTGGSVSTLTIQRTQQEDSAVYLCASRLQGGPSSADTQYFGPGTRLTVL.

This clonotype was picked up many times. The V and J genes are TRBV7-2 and TRBJ2-5; D is perhaps TRBD2 (6 bases). The CDR3 extends over 18 amino acids. The germline V and J ends were trimmed by 0 bases and 7 bases, with 24 bases remaining between them. Looked up from germline, CDR1 is SGHTA and CDR2 is FQGNSA. The CDR3 protein is CASSLADGGEDVRWTQYF. The CDR3 nucleotides read TGTGCCAGCAGCTTAGCGGATGGCGGGGAAGACGTGAGATGGACCCAGTACTTC. The full variable domain, with the rest looked up from reference TRBV7-2 and TRBJ2-5, is GAGVSQSPSNKVTEKGKDVELRCDPISGHTALYWYRQSLGQGLEFLIYFQGNSAPDKSGLPSDRFSAERTGGSVSTLTIQRTQQEDSAVYLCASSLADGGEDVRWTQYFGPGTRLLVL.

In its sample, this clonotype was seen many times. The rearrangement uses TRBV20-1 and TRBJ2-7; 11 nucleotides line up with TRBD1. With V trimmed by 2 bases and J by 3 bases, 3 bases remained unmatched. Germline CDR1 DFQATT, CDR2 SNEGSKA (reference sequence). CDR3 length equals 14 residues. The CDR3 loop reads CSARRDRGIYEQYF. CDR3 bases: TGCAGTGCTAGAAGGGACAGGGGGATCTACGAGCAGTACTTC.